Shown below are 9 T cell receptor beta chains from a single sample sequenced in a study of regulatory T cells in long-lasting Graves disease. Time point of the sample: persistent/refractory GD, antithyroid drugs over 5 years with positive TRAb. Following extraction of RNA from PBMCs, that RNA was used to make the TCR library. TCR beta libraries were built with iRepertoire HTBI primers and Arm-PCR of CDR3 regions. TCRdb analysed the multiplex PCR reads with MiXCR anew, one entry per CDR3 protein. The table includes 400,000 to 600,000 distinct CDR3 sequences, 20% to 25% detected once. This specimen consisted of peripheral blood mononuclear cells (PBMCs), obtained when the disease was refractory, from a patient treated with antithyroid drugs. Receptor source: a female donor with Graves disease.

Points on this clonotype: A read error may be the cause here, since a much bigger clone is one base away. The genes are TRBV2 and TRBJ2-7; 12 nucleotides line up with TRBD2. CDR3 length: 14 amino acids. CDR1 and CDR2 from the germline V gene are SNHLY and FYNNEI. This chain's CDR3 is CVSSRLAGVDEQYF. The CDR3 coding sequence is TGTGTCAGCAGCCGACTAGCGGGAGTCGACGAGCAGTACTTC. The full variable domain, completed using reference TRBV2 and TRBJ2-7, is EPEVTQTPSHQVTQMGQEVILRCVPISNHLYFYWYRQILGQKVEFLVSFYNNEISEKSEIFDDQFSVERPDGSNFTLKIRSTKLEDSAMYFCVSSRLAGVDEQYFGPGTRLTVT.

This clonotype was seen more than once but under ten times. This rearrangement joins TRBV28 to TRBJ2-3, with unresolved D. The germline V and J ends were trimmed by 5 bases and 8 bases, with 14 bases remaining between them. Germline CDR1 reads MDHEN; CDR2 reads SYDVKM. This CDR3 is 13 amino acids long. CDR3 bases: TGTGCCAGCAGTACAAGGGCTGGTGGTACGCAGTATTTT. Its translation is CASSTRAGGTQYF.

Many counts were recorded for this clonotype. The gene calls are TRBV6-1 and TRBJ1-2, with TRBD1 matching 7 bases. Per germline, CDR1 MNHNS and CDR2 SASEGT. This CDR3 has 16 amino acids. V trimming: 10 bases; J trimming: 5 bases; junction bases outside the gene matches: 19. The DNA for the CDR3 is TGTGCCACCGGGCTGCACACGACAGGGTCCCCTTATGGCTACACCTTC. Translation: CATGLHTTGSPYGYTF.

The table lists this clonotype with a few counts. The V call is TRBV5-1, the J call TRBJ2-7; TRBD1 aligns across 8 bases. CDR1 and CDR2 (germline): SGHRS, YFSETQ. With V trimmed by 7 bases and J by 0 bases, 15 bases remained unmatched. This CDR3 is 17 amino acids long. The CDR3 spells CASATGQALRSSYEQYF. Written as DNA, the CDR3 is TGCGCCAGCGCTACGGGACAGGCTCTAAGAAGCTCCTACGAGCAGTACTTC.

This clonotype was picked up many times. This chain joins TRBV2 and TRBJ1-2, with D possibly being TRBD1 (5 bases). CDR1 is SNHLY, CDR2 FYNNEI, per germline. This CDR3 has 14 residues. The V gene lost 5 bases and the J gene lost 0 bases, with 10 bases spanning the gap. The CDR3 loop is CASSRDRTNYGYTF. The CDR3 DNA sequence: TGTGCCAGCAGTCGGGACCGCACTAACTATGGCTACACCTTC.

As concerns this clonotype: A much larger clone is a single base away; this may be a read error. The CDR3 DNA is TGTGCCAGCAGAACAAACGGACGGGGCTCCTACGAGCAGTACTTC. This gives the protein CASRTNGRGSYEQYF. The chain employs TRBV6-1 and TRBJ2-7, with D possibly TRBD2 on 5 matching bases. This CDR3 is 15 amino acids long. The V gene's germline CDR1 is MNHNS and CDR2 SASEGT. V lost 6 bases, J lost 0 bases, and 15 bases lay in between.

This clonotype was seen just once. The chain is built from TRBV7-2 and TRBJ2-2, with TRBD1 identical over 7 bases. The CDR3 spans 17 residues. CDR1 and CDR2 (germline): SGHTA, FQGNSA. J gave up 1 base and V 1 base, and 6 bases lay outside the gene matches. CDR3 coding DNA: TGTGCCAGCAGCTTAGTGTCCTGGACAGGGAACACCGGGGAGCTGTTTTTT. Its translation: CASSLVSWTGNTGELFF.

The V and J genes are TRBV5-1 and TRBJ2-7; D uncertain. This CDR3 has 14 residues. The V gene's germline CDR1 is SGHRS and CDR2 YFSETQ. The V end was cut by 4 bases, the J end by 1 base, with 12 bases between. The DNA for the CDR3 is TGCGCCAGCAGCATCCTAGAGAGATCCTACGAGCAGTACTTC. This encodes CASSILERSYEQYF.

This clonotype has only a few counts. The rearrangement uses TRBV20-1 and TRBJ2-5; the match to TRBD2 covers 9 bases. After removal of 0 bases from V and 5 bases from J, the junction contained 10 bases not matched to a gene. The CDR3 extends over 16 amino acids. The germline gives CDR1 DFQATT, CDR2 SNEGSKA (reference sequence). Here the CDR3 DNA reads TGCAGTGCTAGAGATCCCCGCGGGAGGGCAGATGAGACCCAGTACTTC. Translating it yields CSARDPRGRADETQYF.